Below are 26 T cell receptor beta chains sequenced from a single sample in a study of OX40 agonist ivuxolimab in advanced cancers. Using immunoSEQ multiplex PCR, the repertoire was profiled, and TCRdb retains in-frame clones only, with some absent. The data contain more than 40,000 clones, 88% of them singletons. This specimen consisted of CD4+ or CD8+ T cells sorted from blood, obtained in a trial of the OX40 agonist ivuxolimab. The receptors shown here come from an adult with an advanced solid tumor such as melanoma, head and neck, liver or kidney cancer.

The CDR3 nucleotides read TGTGCCAGCAGCGTAGGACAGGGGGCCACAGATACGCAGTATTTT. As protein: CASSVGQGATDTQYF. The V and J genes are TRBV9 and TRBJ2-3, with 10 bases that match TRBD1. Germline CDR1 and CDR2: SGDLS and YYNGEE. This CDR3 is 15 amino acids long. With V trimmed by 0 bases and J by 2 bases, 0 bases remained unmatched.

The chain joins TRBV16 to TRBJ2-3; 8 bases are shared with TRBD1. Germline V gene lookup returns CDR1 KGHSY and CDR2 FQNENV. The CDR3 contains 18 residues. V was clipped by 0 bases and J by 2 bases; unmatched bases: 10. The CDR3 DNA follows: TGTGCCAGCAGCCAATCGGACCGACAGGGGCCAAACACAGATACGCAGTATTTT. This sequence encodes CASSQSDRQGPNTDTQYF.

CDR3 bases: TGTGCCAGCAGTGTATCGGGCCTGTCTGAGACCCAGTACTTC. As protein: CASSVSGLSETQYF. The J gene is TRBJ2-5, the V gene TRBV6-1; D not resolved. The CDR3 loop spans 14 amino acids. The germline V and J ends were trimmed by 4 bases and 5 bases, with 14 bases remaining between them. CDR1 and CDR2 from the germline V gene are MNHNS and SASEGT.

This chain uses TRBV12-5 with TRBJ2-3; D gene uncertain. Germline CDR1 LGHNT, CDR2 FRNRAP. The CDR3 spans 11 residues. Trimming cost V 7 bases and J 7 bases, with 9 bases left between them. The CDR3 spells CASAPGNTQYF. The CDR3 region has the DNA TGTGCTAGTGCCCCAGGTAATACGCAGTATTTT. The full variable domain, rest sourced from reference TRBV12-5 and TRBJ2-3, is DARVTQTPRHKVTEMGQEVTMRCQPILGHNTVFWYRQTMMQGLELLAYFRNRAPLDDSGMPKDRFSAEMPDATLATLKIQPSEPRDSAVYFCASAPGNTQYFGPGTRLTVL.

The V call is TRBV27, the J call TRBJ2-1; D possibly corresponds to TRBD2 (5 bases). The V and J ends lost 0 bases and 8 bases respectively, with 11 bases between them. This CDR3 has 14 residues. Germline loops: CDR1 MNHEY, CDR2 SMNVEV (reference sequence). CDR3 region: CASSLSEAVHEQFF. In DNA, the CDR3 is TGTGCCAGCAGTTTATCGGAGGCTGTCCATGAGCAGTTCTTC.

The J gene is TRBJ1-5, the V gene TRBV7-7; possibly TRBD1 for D (6 bases). The CDR3 length is 15 residues. CDR1 SSHAT and CDR2 FNYEAQ come from the germline V gene (reference sequence). The CDR3 region has the DNA TGTGCTAAAGAGGGGGGGGCGTTGGCCAATCAGCCCCAGCATTTT. This codes for CAKEGGALANQPQHF.

This chain joins TRBV27 and TRBJ2-3; D gene ambiguous. Between the trimmed V and J ends, which lost 3 bases and 2 bases, there was a span of 12 bases. The CDR3 contains 15 residues. Germline CDR1 is MNHEY and CDR2 is SMNVEV (reference sequence). For the CDR3, the DNA is TGTGCCAGCAGTTTCTTGGACGGGCACACAGATACGCAGTATTTT. Translating gives CASSFLDGHTDTQYF.

The genes are TRBV2 and TRBJ1-4; D remains unclear. Deletions cut 10 bases from V and 8 bases from J, with 26 bases between. This CDR3 comprises 16 residues. Germline CDR1 and CDR2: SNHLY and FYNNEI. CDR3 amino acids: CATSTSPDVKGEKLFF. CDR3 sequence (DNA): TGTGCCACTTCGACCTCCCCCGATGTGAAGGGAGAAAAACTGTTTTTT. Based on the CDR3 plus reference TRBV2 and TRBJ1-4, the full variable domain is EPEVTQTPSHQVTQMGQEVILRCVPISNHLYFYWYRQILGQKVEFLVSFYNNEISEKSEIFDDQFSVERPDGSNFTLKIRSTKLEDSAMYFCATSTSPDVKGEKLFFGSGTQLSVL.

The chain is built from TRBV9 and TRBJ1-4, with 9 bases identical to TRBD1. The CDR3 loop spans 16 amino acids. CDR1 is SGDLS and CDR2 is YYNGEE in the germline V gene. With 3 bases clipped from V and 7 bases from J, the junction kept 10 bases outside the gene matches. The CDR3 reads CASSASNRGRGEKLFF. The CDR3 nucleotides read TGTGCCAGCAGCGCCTCCAACAGGGGGCGAGGTGAAAAACTGTTTTTT.

The gene calls are TRBV4-1 and TRBJ2-5; the D is unclear. The better agreement between TRBJ2-7 and the DNA end casts doubt on the J call. The CDR3 has 13 residues. CDR1 MGHRA and CDR2 YSYEKL come from the germline V gene. CDR3 bases: TGCGCCAGCAGCCAAGAGCCGGGTTACGAGCAGTACTTC. Translating it yields CASSQEPGYEQYF.

The sample holds one count of this clone. In DNA, the CDR3 is TGTGCCAGCCGACAGGGAAATTCCTACAATGAGCAGTTCTTC. This translates into CASRQGNSYNEQFF. V gene TRBV6-5 combines with J gene TRBJ2-1, with 7 bases identical to TRBD1. CDR3 length: 14 residues. The J segment lost 1 base and the V segment lost 8 bases, leaving 5 bases of the junction unmatched. Germline values: CDR1 MNHEY, CDR2 SVGAGI.

The chain links TRBV18 to TRBJ2-3; D gene ambiguous. Trimming took 0 bases from V and 2 from J, leaving 9 bases between them. This CDR3 contains 15 residues. CDR1 is KGHSH and CDR2 is LQKENI in the germline V gene. CDR3 sequence (DNA): TGTGCCAGCTCACCACCGTCTCGGATCACAGATACGCAGTATTTT. This codes for CASSPPSRITDTQYF.

This clone has just one count. CDR3 nucleotide sequence: TGCGCCAGCAGCCAAGAGGACAGGCGCCCCTATGGCTACACCTTC. Residues: CASSQEDRRPYGYTF. The chain joins TRBV4-1 to TRBJ1-2; 7 nucleotides agree with TRBD1. V lost 0 bases, J lost 4 bases, and 5 bases stayed unmatched. Germline V CDR1 and CDR2: MGHRA, YSYEKL. CDR3 length: 15 residues.

This clone was found once. The V and J genes are TRBV6-1 and TRBJ1-1; D is uncertain. V lost 7 bases and J 14 bases, leaving 17 bases between the germline ends. This CDR3 region has 11 residues. Germline-derived CDR1 and CDR2 are MNHNS and SASEGT. The CDR3 spells CASKRSDLCFF. The CDR3 nucleotides read TGTGCCAGCAAAAGAAGTGATTTGTGCTTCTTT.

V usage is TRBV7-3 and J usage is TRBJ2-3; no clear D. The V gene lost 5 bases and the J gene lost 2 bases, with 8 bases spanning the gap. Germline assignment: CDR1 SGHTA and CDR2 FQGTGA. This CDR3 contains 13 residues. The CDR3 is CASSQDVTDTQYF. The CDR3 nucleotides read TGTGCCAGCAGCCAGGACGTCACAGATACGCAGTATTTT.

V usage is TRBV5-1 and J usage is TRBJ2-5, with 9 bases fitting TRBD1. The J call is uncertain, as TRBJ2-7 better fits the DNA end. Germline V gene sequence: CDR1 SGHRS, CDR2 YFSETQ. The CDR3 contains 15 residues. In DNA form, the CDR3 reads TGCGCCAGCAGTATCGATACAGGGGGCGTCTACGAGCAGTACTTC. Translation gives CASSIDTGGVYEQYF.

This chain connects TRBV25-1 to TRBJ1-2; D gene unclear. Trimming pared 7 bases from V and 0 bases from J, leaving 6 bases between. The CDR3 sequence is 12 residues long. In germline, CDR1 is MGHDK, CDR2 SYGVNS. This CDR3 is CASTGANYGYTF. The DNA of the CDR3 is TGTGCCAGCACCGGTGCTAACTATGGCTACACCTTC.

The V gene is TRBV11-2, the J gene TRBJ2-2; D unresolved. The V gene lost 0 bases and the J gene lost 3 bases, with 11 bases spanning the gap. The CDR3 has 16 residues. CDR1 is SGHAT, CDR2 FQNNGV, per germline. This CDR3 reads CASSLDRGSYTGELFF. The DNA for the CDR3 is TGTGCCAGCAGCTTAGATCGAGGCAGTTACACCGGGGAGCTGTTTTTT.

V gene TRBV7-9 combines with J gene TRBJ2-1; D gene unclear. This CDR3 has 13 residues. CDR1 is SEHNR and CDR2 is FQNEAQ in the germline V gene (reference sequence). Trimming removed 2 bases at V and 6 bases at J, with 8 bases between. CDR3 sequence (DNA): TGTGCCAGCAGCTTAAACCCTAGCAATGAGCAGTTCTTC. It is translated as CASSLNPSNEQFF.

The chain links TRBV4-2 to TRBJ1-3; 7 bases fit TRBD1. V dropped 3 bases and J dropped 9; count of bases not matched to a gene: 8. The CDR3 contains 14 residues. Germline loops: CDR1 LGHNA, CDR2 YNFKEQ. In DNA form, the CDR3 reads TGTGCCAGCAGCCAGAGCACAGGGGTTTCCACCATATATTTT. Translated: CASSQSTGVSTIYF.

This clone has a handful of counts. This chain links TRBV27 with TRBJ1-4; a weak D match, TRBD1 (6 bases). The CDR3 covers 16 residues. Germline V gene lookup returns CDR1 MNHEY and CDR2 SMNVEV (reference sequence). V shed 6 bases and J shed 4 bases, with 18 bases lying between them. The CDR3: CASSPNRDTSNEKLFF. The CDR3, as DNA: TGTGCCAGCAGCCCCAACCGGGACACGAGTAATGAAAAACTGTTTTTT.

The chain combines TRBV18 with TRBJ1-5; D not resolved. The germline V gene has CDR1 KGHSH and CDR2 LQKENI. The V and J ends lost 3 bases and 1 base respectively, with 10 bases between them. There are 15 residues in the CDR3. The CDR3 loop is CASSPDGKSNQPQHF. CDR3 DNA sequence: TGTGCCAGCTCACCTGACGGAAAGAGCAATCAGCCCCAGCATTTT.

This chain joins TRBV11-2 and TRBJ2-7; TRBD2 matches at 8 bases. V lost 5 bases, J lost 3 bases, and 15 bases stayed unmatched. CDR3 size: 17 residues. In germline, CDR1 is SGHAT, CDR2 FQNNGV. CDR3 loop: CASSPLRGGRPHYEQYF. The CDR3 coding sequence is TGTGCCAGCAGCCCTCTCAGGGGCGGGAGGCCGCACTACGAGCAGTACTTC.

This chain joins TRBV6-5 and TRBJ2-1; D is perhaps TRBD2 (5 bases). The ends were cut back, 4 bases at V and 2 bases at J, with 12 bases in the middle. From germline, CDR1 is MNHEY and CDR2 SVGAGI. The CDR3 covers 15 residues. The CDR3: CASSLSGHPYNEQFF. The CDR3 DNA reads as TGTGCCAGCAGTTTGAGCGGCCATCCCTACAATGAGCAGTTCTTC.

The chain combines TRBV6-5 with TRBJ1-6; D is unresolved. Trimming removed 0 bases at V and 13 bases at J, with 19 bases between. The CDR3 sequence is 16 residues long. Per germline, CDR1 MNHEY and CDR2 SVGAGI. This CDR3 reads CASSYSRMGPMWPLHF. In DNA, the CDR3 is TGTGCCAGCAGTTACTCGAGGATGGGCCCGATGTGGCCCCTCCACTTT.

The rearrangement links TRBV19 to TRBJ2-3, with a weak D call TRBD2 (5 bases). CDR3 length equals 15 residues. V gave up 3 bases and J gave up 5 bases, with 15 bases separating them. The germline gives CDR1 LNHDA, CDR2 SQIVND (reference sequence). Here the CDR3 DNA reads TGTGCCAGTAGTATCCGGACTCTCGAGATAGATACGCAGTATTTT. Translation gives CASSIRTLEIDTQYF.